This paragraph covers one T cell receptor (beta chain) sequence. Original methodology: Because ImmunoSEQ provided only junction sequences with no quality scores, the filtering differed. Data came from immunoSEQ multiplex PCR; TCRdb stores just in-frame clones and leaves some out. V and J calls and clone size follow that table, whereas D and trimming were derived from the DNA. The repertoire has about 490,000 clones, roughly 78% of them found once; the top ten carry around 12%. This record comes from a study of shared clonotypes between healthy human individuals. The germline V and J ends were trimmed by 5 bases and 3 bases, with 17 bases remaining between them. Germline values: CDR1 MNHNY, CDR2 SVGAGI (reference sequence). The CDR3 consists of 16 residues.

The sequence was obtained from a woman aged 40 to 49 in good health. Some clones in this sample may be carry-over from other donors' samples. Sequencing was performed on PBMCs. The V and J genes are TRBV6-6 and TRBJ2-1; possibly TRBD1 for D (6 bases). CDR3 DNA: TGTGCCAGCAGTAGGGCTGCAGGGGAAAGCTACAATGAGCAGTTCTTC. Protein: CASSRAAGESYNEQFF.